This T cell receptor (beta chain) was documented in a study of blood T cell repertoires in COVID-19 (dated by TCRdb to between 2020 and 2021). Describing the broader study: Samples covering the acute and convalescent phases of COVID-19 were provided by collaborators in the United States, Italy and Spain. The repertoires were released in a freely available public database meant as a resource for research on the immune response to SARS-CoV-2. Where available, HLA class I and class II types were obtained from metadata supplied by the sample provider rather than from assay-based typing. Subjects who had been exposed to COVID-19, were actively infected with it, or had recovered from it provided the deeply sampled blood TCRbeta repertoires that made up the dataset. The samples were drawn from two sources: the first 160 participants of the ongoing ImmuneRACE study, and 1,254 subjects contributed by 6 global collaborators. The sample metadata nearly always contained a de-identified subject ID, COVID-19 status, age in years and sex. The prospective study material was composed of cDNA or gDNA derived from T cells, B-cell-depleted T cells, or PBMCs. What the work shows at the level of the full study, not this receptor alone: How much clinical and demographic metadata was included differed by source and by participant, and the metadata was provided uncurated.

On this clone: The clone's antigen remains unknown. No per-base quality is available; no much larger clone lies one base away.

Each collaborating institution followed its own protocols to collect whole blood in K2EDTA tubes. For TCRbeta analysis, collaborators shipped samples as frozen whole blood, isolated PBMCs, or DNA extracted from either of those sample types. The immunoSEQ Assay, a bias-controlled multiplex PCR, was used to amplify TCRbeta CDR3 regions from genomic DNA. Concerning the study's data processing: Within the assay, amplification of reference gene primers was used to estimate how many nucleated cells each sample contained. To quantify the absolute abundance of each unique TCRbeta CDR3 rearrangement, sequence reads were collapsed and filtered. For each sample, productive Simpson clonality was calculated as the square root of Simpson's diversity index across productive rearrangements. Sourced from immuneACCESS, this table was stored by TCRdb with only in-frame sequences that have V and J called. A share of the clones is absent; for the studies checked, an unresolved V gene accounts for under half, and the remainder has no known explanation. V and J calls and clone size come straight from that table; D and trimming were deduced from the DNA. The sample yields 120,000 to 150,000 clones; about 90% were counted once. The top ten hold about 10% of the sample.

The sequence derives from a man aged 55 to 70 with active or convalescent COVID-19. The sample taken for sequencing was peripheral blood.

The CDR3 reads as follows: CASSYYTDGKGEAFF. Read as DNA, the sequence is TGCGCCAGCAGCTATTATACGGACGGGAAGGGTGAAGCTTTCTTT. The chain couples TRBV5-1 to TRBJ1-1; no D gene is confidently identified. CDR1 SGHRS and CDR2 YFSETQ are derived from the germline V gene. The V and J ends are trimmed by 3 bases and 7 bases, leaving 19 bases between them. Spanning cysteine to phenylalanine, the CDR3 consists of 15 amino acids. Of the read, only the CDR3 DNA is kept; its 45 bases are in frame from base 1.